The sequence of this T cell receptor beta chain was determined in a study of neurological immune-mediated disorders. In this sample, this clonotype turned up many times. PBMCs numbering 2 million and stored at -80 C yielded the unsorted libraries. Every sequencing run drew on 15-18 subjects and yielded over 170 million TCR-beta sequences. TCRdb reprocessed the 5' RACE reads with MiXCR, giving one entry per CDR3 protein. Counted here are about 76,000 distinct CDR3 sequences, approximately 17% occurring once; the ten biggest clones make up about 16%. This sequence was found in a middle-aged woman in good health. Sequencing used PBMCs.

CDR3 in amino acids: CASSPTGDGETQYF. The CDR3 nucleotides read TGCGCCAGCAGCCCGACAGGGGATGGAGAGACCCAGTACTTC. J is TRBJ2-5 and V is TRBV5-1, with 8 bases matching TRBD1. This CDR3 has 14 residues. Looked up from germline, CDR1 is SGHRS and CDR2 is YFSETQ. V gave up 4 bases and J gave up 4 bases; unmatched junction bases: 6.